Listed below are T cell receptor beta chains from one sample, sequenced in a study of shared T cell receptors in the human thymus. Assay used: immunoSEQ multiplex PCR; TCRdb lists only in-frame clones, some missing. The table lists 700,000 or so clones, 70% to 90% of them singletons. Separately, the same data were catalogued under a study of human thymus T cells.

The specimen sequenced was thymocytes. The receptor set was obtained from a girl under three years old with a congenital heart defect. The conserved cysteine and the conserved F or W are not part of the CDR3 here.

j_gene: TRBJ2-2
v_gene: TRBV20-1
CDR3aa: SATTDGELF

j_gene: TRBJ1-1
v_gene: TRBV18
CDR3aa: ASSPGDRVNTEAF

j_gene: TRBJ1-2
v_gene: TRBV6-4
CDR3aa: ASSELGRGFTGEGYT

j_gene: TRBJ2-3
v_gene: TRBV7-7
CDR3aa: ASSPNYRMSTDTQY

j_gene: TRBJ2-1
v_gene: TRBV13
CDR3aa: ASSFPVGGGSYNEQF

j_gene: TRBJ1-1
v_gene: TRBV6-6
CDR3aa: ASSRPTGGTNTEAF

j_gene: TRBJ1-1
v_gene: TRBV2
CDR3aa: ASETGWDTEAF

j_gene: TRBJ1-5
v_gene: TRBV4-3
CDR3aa: ASSQDAGLSNQPQH

j_gene: TRBJ2-2
v_gene: TRBV30
CDR3aa: AWSLIRTSGAAPTTGELF

j_gene: TRBJ1-1
v_gene: TRBV4-3
CDR3aa: ASSQEAAGQAGF

j_gene: TRBJ2-7
v_gene: TRBV6-5
CDR3aa: ASSYGTSGSYEQY

j_gene: TRBJ1-4
v_gene: TRBV18
CDR3aa: ASSQRRGDEKLF

j_gene: NA
v_gene: TRBV7-6
CDR3aa: ASSSGWDRGDEQY

j_gene: TRBJ1-4
v_gene: TRBV28
CDR3aa: ASTQHIRGRNEKLF

j_gene: TRBJ2-5
v_gene: TRBV28
CDR3aa: ASRQTKETQY

j_gene: TRBJ1-4
v_gene: TRBV19
CDR3aa: ASSSPGTGAGNEKLF

j_gene: TRBJ1-6
v_gene: TRBV28
CDR3aa: ASSLRDRWDNSPLH

j_gene: TRBJ2-5
v_gene: TRBV27
CDR3aa: ASRSTGLGETQY

j_gene: TRBJ1-3
v_gene: TRBV6-5
CDR3aa: ASSPRGGFGNTIY

j_gene: TRBJ2-3
v_gene: TRBV5-3
CDR3aa: ARSFWAGRLTHTQY

j_gene: TRBJ2-7
v_gene: TRBV23-1
CDR3aa: ASSHSGTGGESYEQY

j_gene: TRBJ2-3
v_gene: TRBV5-4
CDR3aa: ASSPLGWADTQY

j_gene: TRBJ1-1
v_gene: TRBV23-1
CDR3aa: ASSQSSRDRGPGAF

j_gene: TRBJ2-7
v_gene: TRBV25-1
CDR3aa: ASSPPQGFPYEQY

j_gene: TRBJ1-1
v_gene: TRBV5-5
CDR3aa: ASSLDSGGGNTEAF

j_gene: TRBJ2-7
v_gene: TRBV6-5
CDR3aa: ASSRTGYRSYEQY

j_gene: TRBJ2-1
v_gene: TRBV19
CDR3aa: ASSIASGGYNEQF

j_gene: TRBJ2-5
v_gene: TRBV14
CDR3aa: ASSQGSGAGGLQETQY

j_gene: TRBJ1-5
v_gene: TRBV5-1
CDR3aa: ASSLAGGGNQPQH

j_gene: TRBJ1-3
v_gene: TRBV5-1
CDR3aa: ASSLGGRWHTIY

j_gene: TRBJ2-5
v_gene: TRBV5-1
CDR3aa: ASSLYRDRIAGVRETQY

j_gene: TRBJ1-6
v_gene: TRBV5-4
CDR3aa: ASSGRGADNSPLH

j_gene: TRBJ1-1
v_gene: TRBV19
CDR3aa: ASSIIPVNRGTEAF

j_gene: TRBJ1-2
v_gene: TRBV7-3
CDR3aa: ASSLNRGGGYT

j_gene: TRBJ2-3
v_gene: TRBV4-3
CDR3aa: ASSQERDRVTDTQY

j_gene: TRBJ1-5
v_gene: TRBV12-5
CDR3aa: ASGLDRDRVVQPQH

j_gene: TRBJ1-2
v_gene: TRBV5-1
CDR3aa: ASSLADRYYGYT

j_gene: TRBJ1-2
v_gene: TRBV5-1
CDR3aa: ASSLLHIQPTHPDYGYT

j_gene: TRBJ2-3
v_gene: TRBV11-2
CDR3aa: ASSSWTSGGSTDTQY

j_gene: TRBJ2-7
v_gene: TRBV6-5
CDR3aa: ASHRGRHYEQY

j_gene: TRBJ2-7
v_gene: TRBV7-9
CDR3aa: SSSPSGDYEQY

j_gene: TRBJ1-2
v_gene: TRBV6-1
CDR3aa: ASSDIVRVYDGYT

j_gene: TRBJ1-4
v_gene: TRBV27
CDR3aa: ASSFTGINEKLF

j_gene: TRBJ1-3
v_gene: TRBV28
CDR3aa: ASSFFVGTGPGNTIY

j_gene: TRBJ2-1
v_gene: TRBV6-1
CDR3aa: ASSARLAGGLNEQF

j_gene: TRBJ2-3
v_gene: TRBV4-1
CDR3aa: ASSHPGVAPPDTQY

j_gene: TRBJ2-3
v_gene: TRBV6-5
CDR3aa: ASSYPNTDTQY

j_gene: TRBJ2-5
v_gene: TRBV10-3
CDR3aa: AIQGAQETQY

j_gene: TRBJ1-2
v_gene: TRBV25-1
CDR3aa: ASIGSSGRNGYT

j_gene: TRBJ2-1
v_gene: TRBV28
CDR3aa: ASSSSPSGTGFNEQF

j_gene: TRBJ2-5
v_gene: TRBV27
CDR3aa: ASSFGVGQETQY

j_gene: TRBJ2-3
v_gene: TRBV21-1
CDR3aa: ASSKRHPSTDTQY

j_gene: TRBJ1-4
v_gene: TRBV6-1
CDR3aa: ASSPGRGKLF

j_gene: TRBJ1-1
v_gene: TRBV2
CDR3aa: ARSRCGDRGGNTEAF

j_gene: TRBJ1-6
v_gene: TRBV6-1
CDR3aa: ASSESGQGPSSYNSPLH

j_gene: TRBJ1-2
v_gene: TRBV2
CDR3aa: ASSGHVYGYT

j_gene: TRBJ1-1
v_gene: TRBV6-6
CDR3aa: ASSYPRQAEAF

j_gene: TRBJ2-3
v_gene: TRBV29-1
CDR3aa: SVSGTGATDTQY

j_gene: TRBJ2-6
v_gene: TRBV28
CDR3aa: ASSFIAMINQPDPSSGANVLT

j_gene: TRBJ1-2
v_gene: TRBV2
CDR3aa: ASSPRPDRLFHGYT